The 17 T cell receptor beta chains below all came from one sample that was sequenced in a study of cytomegalovirus exposure and HLA in healthy donors. This PCR relied on a set of 60 Vbeta primers and 13 Jbeta primers. Clones were read by immunoSEQ multiplex PCR, and TCRdb kept only the in-frame ones, dropping some. This table holds about 210,000 clones. Sequencing input: PBMCs. The receptors here all came from a woman in her 30s in good health and CMV-seropositive.

The chain uses TRBV2 and TRBJ1-1, with 7 positions matching TRBD1. The trim removed 4 bases at V and 4 bases at J, leaving 3 bases unmatched. Germline CDR1 is SNHLY and CDR2 is FYNNEI. The CDR3 has 13 amino acids. The CDR3 DNA sequence: TGTGCCAGCAGTGCACAGGGGTCCACTGAAGCTTTCTTT. Translation: CASSAQGSTEAFF. Using reference TRBV2 and TRBJ1-1 for the parts outside the CDR3, the full variable domain is EPEVTQTPSHQVTQMGQEVILRCVPISNHLYFYWYRQILGQKVEFLVSFYNNEISEKSEIFDDQFSVERPDGSNFTLKIRSTKLEDSAMYFCASSAQGSTEAFFGQGTRLTVV.

The rearrangement links TRBV28 to TRBJ1-6, with TRBD1 matching 7 bases. Germline CDR1 MDHEN, CDR2 SYDVKM. This CDR3 spans 14 amino acids. V dropped 6 bases and J dropped 7; count of bases not matched to a gene: 6. In DNA form, the CDR3 reads TGTGCCAGCAGGCCAGGGACAGAAAATTCACCCCTCCACTTT. Residues: CASRPGTENSPLHF.

The rearrangement uses TRBV28 and TRBJ2-7; 7 bases match TRBD2. The V segment lost 9 bases and the J segment 2 bases; nucleotides outside the gene matches: 4. CDR1 MDHEN and CDR2 SYDVKM come from the germline V gene. This CDR3 spans 12 amino acids. The CDR3 sequence: CASRDYPYEQYF. CDR3 DNA sequence: TGTGCCAGTAGGGACTATCCCTACGAGCAGTACTTC.

The genes are TRBV6-5 and TRBJ2-3, with D possibly being TRBD2 (6 bases). The CDR3 covers 15 residues. The V gene lost 8 bases and the J gene lost 4 bases, with 19 bases spanning the gap. Looked up from germline, CDR1 is MNHEY and CDR2 is SVGAGI. DNA for the CDR3: TGTGCCAGCGCAAGGTCGGGAGTGGGTTCAGATACGCAGTATTTT. It codes for CASARSGVGSDTQYF.

The chain recombines TRBV10-2 with TRBJ2-7; 7 positions agree with TRBD1. CDR3 size: 15 residues. With V trimmed by 5 bases and J by 3 bases, 10 bases remained unmatched. Germline CDR1 is WSHSY and CDR2 is SAAADI. The CDR3 is CASSHGTVGSYEQYF. CDR3 nucleotides: TGCGCCAGCAGTCATGGGACAGTTGGAAGCTACGAGCAGTACTTC.

The V call is TRBV4-3, the J call TRBJ2-1; 9 bases match TRBD2. J gave up 7 bases and V 7 bases, and 14 bases lay outside the gene matches. Germline V gene lookup returns CDR1 LGHNA and CDR2 YSLEER. The length of the CDR3 is 16 residues. CDR3 region: CASTREASGVDNEQFF. In DNA, the CDR3 is TGCGCCAGCACTAGGGAGGCTAGCGGGGTGGATAATGAGCAGTTCTTC.

This sequence joins TRBV7-6 and TRBJ2-5; 8 bases fit TRBD1. Germline lookup yields CDR1 SGHVS and CDR2 FNYEAQ. Unmatched junction bases numbered 8, after V lost 5 bases and J lost 0 bases. CDR3 size: 16 residues. CDR3: CASSGRDRRYQETQYF. The DNA of the CDR3 is TGTGCCAGCAGCGGCCGGGACAGGAGGTACCAAGAGACCCAGTACTTC.

The chain combines TRBV6-5 with TRBJ2-7; 9 bases match TRBD1. In germline, CDR1 is MNHEY, CDR2 SVGAGI. The CDR3 covers 14 residues. The junction had 7 bases not matched to a gene; V was cut back by 5 bases and J by 5 bases. The CDR3 region has the DNA TGTGCCAGCAGTCTTGACAGGGGGAAAAACGAGCAGTACTTC. Its translation: CASSLDRGKNEQYF.

The V call is TRBV18, the J call TRBJ2-7, with 14 bases lining up with TRBD2. V was pared by 3 bases and J by 0 bases, with 1 base of the junction left unmatched. Germline V gives CDR1 KGHSH, CDR2 LQKENI. This CDR3 has 16 residues. CDR3 nucleotides: TGTGCCAGCTCACCGGGACTAGCGGGGGTCTCCTACGAGCAGTACTTC. As protein: CASSPGLAGVSYEQYF.

This rearrangement joins TRBV2 to TRBJ1-4; D unclear. The V gene lost 4 bases and the J gene lost 7 bases, with 7 bases spanning the gap. Looked up from germline, CDR1 is SNHLY and CDR2 is FYNNEI. This CDR3 spans 12 amino acids. CDR3 amino acids: CASSVYGEKLFF. The CDR3 nucleotides read TGTGCCAGCAGTGTGTACGGTGAAAAACTGTTTTTT.

The chain has TRBV30 and TRBJ2-5, with 7 bases matching TRBD2. The J call is uncertain, as TRBJ2-7 better fits the DNA end. The CDR3 extends over 15 amino acids. Germline V gene sequence: CDR1 GTSNPN, CDR2 SVGIG (reference sequence). In DNA, the CDR3 is TGTGCCTGGGGGTCATGGGGGGGAGCCATCTACGAGCAGTACTTC. Translated: CAWGSWGGAIYEQYF.

The chain joins TRBV2 to TRBJ2-7; 11 bases agree with TRBD2. This CDR3 comprises 15 residues. From germline, CDR1 is SNHLY and CDR2 FYNNEI. V gave up 5 bases and J gave up 3 bases; unmatched junction bases: 6. DNA for the CDR3: TGTGCCAGCAGTAGTCGGCTAGCGGGAGGCTACGAGCAGTACTTC. Residues: CASSSRLAGGYEQYF.

The chain links TRBV19 to TRBJ1-6; D uncertain. Germline lookup yields CDR1 LNHDA and CDR2 SQIVND (reference sequence). Trimming removed 5 bases at V and 9 bases at J, with 17 bases between. The CDR3 is 15 amino acids. Here the CDR3 reads CASSGRRVPGSPLHF. The CDR3 nucleotides read TGTGCCAGTAGTGGGCGGAGGGTGCCGGGTTCACCCCTCCACTTT.

The V call is TRBV5-6, the J call TRBJ2-1; 12 bases match TRBD2. Germline V lookup: CDR1 SGHDT, CDR2 YYEEEE. J gave up 9 bases and V 4 bases, and 14 bases lay outside the gene matches. The CDR3 covers 17 residues. This CDR3 reads CASSPKLAGGAVGEQFF. DNA of the CDR3: TGTGCCAGCAGCCCGAAACTAGCGGGGGGCGCGGTGGGTGAGCAGTTCTTC.

The chain is built from TRBV5-4 and TRBJ2-7, with 9 bases matching TRBD1. The V segment lost 4 bases and the J segment 3 bases; nucleotides outside the gene matches: 5. This CDR3 comprises 14 residues. Germline V gene sequence: CDR1 SGHNT, CDR2 YYREEE (reference sequence). The CDR3 bases are TGTGCCAGCAGCCGGCAGGACAGGGGCTACGAGCAGTACTTC. Translating gives CASSRQDRGYEQYF.

This chain links TRBV12-5 with TRBJ1-3; no clear D gene. Germline lookup yields CDR1 LGHNT and CDR2 FRNRAP. The CDR3 covers 12 residues. The V end lost 3 bases, the J end lost 4 bases, and 4 bases lay between the germline ends. The CDR3 reads CASGFQGNTIYF. The CDR3 DNA reads as TGTGCTAGTGGTTTCCAAGGAAACACCATATATTTT.

This chain joins TRBV2 and TRBJ1-2, with a tentative D call TRBD1 (6 bases). V shed 4 bases and J shed 0 bases, with 9 bases lying between them. The CDR3 is 14 amino acids. Per the germline V gene, CDR1 is SNHLY and CDR2 is FYNNEI. CDR3 protein: CASSVDSSNYGYTF. CDR3 in DNA: TGTGCCAGCAGTGTGGACAGTTCTAACTATGGCTACACCTTC.